Below, 29 T cell receptor beta chains from the same sample are listed, as sequenced in a study of follicular helper T cells after annual influenza vaccination. Time point given: 2014-2015 season, 7 days after vaccination. Profiling relied on immunoSEQ multiplex PCR, and the TCRdb table lists in-frame clones only, not all of them. The profile shows thousands of clones, 70% to 90% of them singletons. The sequenced sample was CXCR5+ CD38- circulating T follicular helper cells from blood, obtained 7 days after influenza vaccination. Subset indicated: circulating Tfh, non-naive CD4+CXCR5+PD-1+ (ICOS+CD38+ or ICOS-CD38-). All receptors derive from an adult who received the influenza vaccine.

This chain uses TRBV9 with TRBJ2-3; D is unresolved. This CDR3 has 13 amino acids. The germline V and J ends were trimmed by 2 bases and 2 bases, with 6 bases remaining between them. The germline gives CDR1 SGDLS, CDR2 YYNGEE. In DNA form, the CDR3 reads TGTGCCAGCAGCGTTCAGACCACAGATACGCAGTATTTT. Translated: CASSVQTTDTQYF.

V gene TRBV28 combines with J gene TRBJ2-1; the D gene is possibly TRBD1 (5 bases). This CDR3 has 16 amino acids. The ends were cut back, 6 bases at V and 7 bases at J, with 22 bases in the middle. Germline lookup yields CDR1 MDHEN and CDR2 SYDVKM. This CDR3 is CASRLGWGSNENEQFF. CDR3 in DNA: TGTGCCAGCAGGCTCGGGTGGGGCAGTAACGAAAATGAGCAGTTCTTC.

This clone was found once. The chain uses TRBV19 and TRBJ2-3; possibly TRBD2 for D (5 bases). The CDR3 extends over 14 amino acids. Germline V gene sequence: CDR1 LNHDA, CDR2 SQIVND (reference sequence). The V gene lost 5 bases and the J gene lost 2 bases, with 11 bases spanning the gap. CDR3 region: CASSPGIFTDTQYF. The CDR3 DNA reads TGTGCCAGTAGTCCCGGGATTTTCACAGATACGCAGTATTTT. The variable domain in full, completed from reference TRBV19 and TRBJ2-3, reads DGGITQSPKYLFRKEGQNVTLSCEQNLNHDAMYWYRQDPGQGLRLIYYSQIVNDFQKGDIAEGYSVSREKKESFPLTVTSAQKNPTAFYLCASSPGIFTDTQYFGPGTRLTVL.

The rearrangement uses TRBV30 and TRBJ2-1, with a tentative D call TRBD1 (5 bases). There are 13 residues in the CDR3. The V gene's germline CDR1 is GTSNPN and CDR2 SVGIG (reference sequence). V was trimmed by 0 bases and J by 3 bases, leaving 6 bases between them. The CDR3 DNA sequence: TGTGCCTGGAGTGTTCAGGGCTACAATGAGCAGTTCTTC. Protein sequence: CAWSVQGYNEQFF.

The genes are TRBV4-3 and TRBJ1-1, with 7 bases lining up with TRBD1. Losses at the gene ends were 2 bases for V and 4 bases for J; bases not matched to a gene: 10. Germline-derived CDR1 and CDR2 are LGHNA and YSLEER. There are 16 residues in the CDR3. This CDR3 is CASSQLTGEEGTEAFF. The CDR3 bases are TGCGCCAGCAGCCAACTTACAGGGGAAGAGGGCACTGAAGCTTTCTTT.

The chain carries TRBV7-8 and TRBJ1-1; unclear D gene. The CDR3 length is 15 residues. Between the trimmed V and J ends, which lost 2 bases and 2 bases, there was a span of 12 bases. Germline V gene lookup returns CDR1 SGHVS and CDR2 FQNEAQ. In nucleotides, the CDR3 is TGTGCCAGCAGCTTATATAACTCTCTTAACACTGAAGCTTTCTTT. Amino acids: CASSLYNSLNTEAFF.

The chain combines TRBV6-6 with TRBJ1-5; possibly TRBD1 for D (5 bases). Germline lookup yields CDR1 MNHNY and CDR2 SVGAGI (reference sequence). There are 16 residues in the CDR3. Trimming left V 0 bases short and J 9 bases short, with 18 bases between. The CDR3 region is CASSYSEGGGTGPQHF. The DNA for the CDR3 is TGTGCCAGCAGTTACTCGGAGGGTGGGGGAACTGGGCCCCAGCATTTT.

The chain links TRBV6-5 to TRBJ2-7, with 13 bases matching TRBD2. This CDR3 contains 16 residues. CDR1 and CDR2 from the germline V gene are MNHEY and SVGAGI. With V trimmed by 4 bases and J by 4 bases, 7 bases remained unmatched. The CDR3: CASSSPGTSGTYEQYF. The CDR3 nucleotides read TGTGCCAGCAGTTCGCCCGGGACTAGCGGGACTTACGAGCAGTACTTC.

This clone occurred a few times. The rearrangement joins TRBV7-6 to TRBJ2-5; D call uncertain. V was cut by 5 bases and J by 1 base, with 2 bases left in between. The CDR3 contains 11 residues. Germline CDR1 SGHVS, CDR2 FNYEAQ. The CDR3, as DNA: TGTGCCAGCAGCGTCCAAGAGACCCAGTACTTC. Translation: CASSVQETQYF. Drawing the rest from reference TRBV7-6 and TRBJ2-5, the complete variable domain is GAGVSQSPRYKVTKRGQDVALRCDPISGHVSLYWYRQALGQGPEFLTYFNYEAQQDKSGLPNDRFSAERPEGSISTLTIQRTEQRDSAMYRCASSVQETQYFGPGTRLLVL.

This clone occurred once. This chain uses TRBV27 with TRBJ2-7; the match to TRBD1 covers 9 bases. V was pared by 3 bases and J by 7 bases, with 7 bases of the junction left unmatched. The CDR3 consists of 14 residues. Germline loops: CDR1 MNHEY, CDR2 SMNVEV (reference sequence). This chain's CDR3 is CASSFSDRGGEQYF. In DNA, the CDR3 is TGTGCCAGCAGTTTTAGTGACAGGGGGGGAGAGCAGTACTTC.

The chain is built from TRBV18 and TRBJ1-2; 9 bases align to TRBD1. Trimming cost V 1 base and J 5 bases; bases outside gene matches: 5. From germline, CDR1 is KGHSH and CDR2 LQKENI. The CDR3 runs 15 residues. CDR3 sequence (DNA): TGTGCCAGCTCACCACTACAGGGGGCGCAATATGGCTACACCTTC. Encoded protein: CASSPLQGAQYGYTF.

J is TRBJ2-7 and V is TRBV28; D could derive from TRBD1 or TRBD2 (6 bases each). From germline, CDR1 is MDHEN and CDR2 SYDVKM. The CDR3 is 17 amino acids. The V gene lost 2 bases and the J gene lost 5 bases, with 22 bases spanning the gap. This CDR3 reads CASSLGGVMGGRDEQYF. The CDR3 bases are TGTGCCAGCAGTTTAGGCGGCGTCATGGGGGGCCGCGACGAGCAGTACTTC.

The V and J genes are TRBV7-8 and TRBJ2-3; D may be TRBD2 (5 bases). The CDR3 sequence is 14 residues long. With 7 bases removed from V and 6 bases from J, the gap between germline ends came to 17 bases. Germline lookup yields CDR1 SGHVS and CDR2 FQNEAQ. CDR3 sequence reads: CASTLSGPSDTQYF. DNA of the CDR3: TGTGCCAGCACTTTAAGCGGCCCGTCGGATACGCAGTATTTT.

The J gene is TRBJ2-7, the V gene TRBV30; a possible D gene is TRBD1 (6 bases). V was clipped by 0 bases and J by 10 bases, with 19 bases between them. This CDR3 has 14 amino acids. Germline-derived CDR1 and CDR2 are GTSNPN and SVGIG (reference sequence). CDR3: CAWSVPVQGTRQYF. The CDR3, as DNA: TGTGCCTGGAGTGTACCGGTACAGGGAACCAGACAGTACTTC.

The chain recombines TRBV5-6 with TRBJ2-3, with TRBD2 identical over 7 bases. This CDR3 has 16 amino acids. V shed 4 bases, J shed 3 bases, and the junction held 11 bases outside the gene matches. The germline V gene has CDR1 SGHDT and CDR2 YYEEEE. Here the CDR3 reads CASSVLGAGVTDTQYF. CDR3 in DNA: TGTGCCAGCAGCGTCTTAGGTGCGGGAGTGACAGATACGCAGTATTTT.

The chain couples TRBV5-1 to TRBJ1-3, with 8 bases aligning to TRBD1. Germline V gene data show CDR1 as SGHRS and CDR2 as YFSETQ. J gave up 2 bases and V 7 bases, and 8 bases lay outside the gene matches. CDR3 length: 15 residues. CDR3 protein: CASGLQTGAGNTIYF. DNA for the CDR3: TGCGCCAGCGGATTGCAGACAGGGGCTGGAAACACCATATATTTT.

The rearrangement uses TRBV28 and TRBJ2-7; D might be TRBD1 (5 bases). In germline, CDR1 is MDHEN, CDR2 SYDVKM. This CDR3 has 12 amino acids. V was trimmed by 2 bases and J by 7 bases, leaving 9 bases between them. This chain's CDR3 is CASSLPGREQYF. CDR3 in DNA: TGTGCCAGCAGTTTACCAGGGCGGGAGCAGTACTTC.

The chain is built from TRBV12-5 and TRBJ2-2; TRBD1 agrees at 8 bases. Germline CDR1 LGHNT, CDR2 FRNRAP. V trimming: 6 bases; J trimming: 5 bases; junction bases outside the gene matches: 8. CDR3 length: 15 residues. Here the CDR3 DNA reads TGTGCTAGTGGCCAGGGGCAGGGGGCGACCGGGGAGCTGTTTTTT. Its translation is CASGQGQGATGELFF.

This chain uses TRBV19 with TRBJ2-2; D is uncertain. The CDR3 runs to 11 residues. V lost 5 bases, J lost 7 bases, and 5 bases lay in between. Germline assignment: CDR1 LNHDA and CDR2 SQIVND (reference sequence). The CDR3 is CASSLSGELFF. CDR3 DNA: TGTGCCAGTAGTCTAAGCGGGGAGCTGTTTTTT.

This chain's CDR3 is CASSLRQGMGEKLFF. DNA for the CDR3: TGTGCCAGCAGCTTACGACAGGGGATGGGTGAAAAACTGTTTTTT. V is TRBV5-4 and J is TRBJ1-4; 8 nucleotides align to TRBD1. In germline, CDR1 is SGHNT, CDR2 YYREEE (reference sequence). The J segment lost 7 bases and the V segment lost 2 bases, leaving 7 bases of the junction unmatched. This CDR3 comprises 15 residues.

V usage is TRBV7-3 and J usage is TRBJ2-5; the match to TRBD2 covers 8 bases. Germline CDR1 reads SGHTA; CDR2 reads FQGTGA. The CDR3 is 17 amino acids. J gave up 6 bases and V 4 bases, and 16 bases lay outside the gene matches. The CDR3 reads CASSSNLRTSNMKTQYF. For the CDR3, the DNA is TGTGCCAGCAGCTCCAACCTCCGGACTAGCAATATGAAGACCCAGTACTTC.

The chain links TRBV30 to TRBJ1-6; TRBD1 is a possible D gene (5 bases). Trimming removed 2 bases from V and 0 bases from J, with 11 bases in between. The CDR3 contains 16 residues. Germline V gene sequence: CDR1 GTSNPN, CDR2 SVGIG (reference sequence). This CDR3 is CAWSLGGSSYNSPLHF. For the CDR3, the DNA is TGTGCCTGGAGTCTTGGGGGGAGCTCCTATAATTCACCCCTCCACTTT.

In DNA, the CDR3 is TGTGCCAGCAGCTACGACCTGAGCAGACTGAGGACCCAGTACTTC. Encoded protein: CASSYDLSRLRTQYF. This chain joins TRBV7-2 and TRBJ2-5; no clear D. From germline, CDR1 is SGHTA and CDR2 FQGNSA. V was trimmed by 4 bases and J by 7 bases, leaving 19 bases between them. There are 15 residues in the CDR3. Using reference TRBV7-2 and TRBJ2-5 for the parts outside the CDR3, the full variable domain is GAGVSQSPSNKVTEKGKDVELRCDPISGHTALYWYRQSLGQGLEFLIYFQGNSAPDKSGLPSDRFSAERTGGSVSTLTIQRTQQEDSAVYLCASSYDLSRLRTQYFGPGTRLLVL.

CDR3 coding DNA: TGTGCCAGTAGGGGCGGGGGGAACACCGGGGAGCTGTTTTTT. This codes for CASRGGGNTGELFF. The gene calls are TRBV19 and TRBJ2-2, with 7 bases identical to TRBD2. V shed 6 bases, J shed 1 base, and the junction held 2 bases outside the gene matches. This CDR3 spans 14 amino acids. Germline-derived CDR1 and CDR2 are LNHDA and SQIVND (reference sequence).

This clone was counted a single time. The genes are TRBV11-3 and TRBJ2-3, with 7 positions matching TRBD2. Germline CDR1 reads SGHNT; CDR2 reads YENEEA. Germline trimming cut 5 bases from V and 5 bases from J; bases unmatched to any gene: 13. CDR3 size: 16 residues. The CDR3 DNA is TGTGCCAGCAGCCCCCGGTCGCGGGGGTCGGAAGATACGCAGTATTTT. Its protein is CASSPRSRGSEDTQYF. The full variable domain, its missing parts supplied by reference TRBV11-3 and TRBJ2-3, is EAGVVQSPRYKIIEKKQPVAFWCNPISGHNTLYWYLQNLGQGPELLIRYENEEAVDDSQLPKDRFSAERLKGVDSTLKIQPAELGDSAVYLCASSPRSRGSEDTQYFGPGTRLTVL.

The J gene is TRBJ2-3, the V gene TRBV11-2; 10 nucleotides match TRBD2. Germline V gene data show CDR1 as SGHAT and CDR2 as FQNNGV. CDR3 size: 16 residues. Unmatched junction bases numbered 5, after V lost 3 bases and J lost 2 bases. The CDR3: CASSFSGGLLTDTQYF. The CDR3 DNA reads TGTGCCAGCAGCTTTAGCGGGGGGCTCCTCACAGATACGCAGTATTTT.

The V call is TRBV19, the J call TRBJ1-4; D might be TRBD1 (6 bases). There are 16 residues in the CDR3. The ends were cut back, 6 bases at V and 10 bases at J, with 24 bases in the middle. The germline V gene has CDR1 LNHDA and CDR2 SQIVND (reference sequence). In DNA, the CDR3 is TGTGCCAGTAGCCCCCCGGGACAAGGGGTGGGTAGAAAACTGTTTTTT. It specifies CASSPPGQGVGRKLFF. Based on the CDR3 plus reference TRBV19 and TRBJ1-4, the full variable domain is DGGITQSPKYLFRKEGQNVTLSCEQNLNHDAMYWYRQDPGQGLRLIYYSQIVNDFQKGDIAEGYSVSREKKESFPLTVTSAQKNPTAFYLCASSPPGQGVGRKLFFGSGTQLSVL.

The V call is TRBV9, the J call TRBJ2-1; either TRBD1 or TRBD2 may supply D (7 bases each). The V gene lost 4 bases and the J gene lost 10 bases, with 24 bases spanning the gap. Germline V gene sequence: CDR1 SGDLS, CDR2 YYNGEE. The CDR3 covers 16 residues. The CDR3 is CASSSQLAGVQGEQFF. CDR3 coding DNA: TGTGCCAGCAGCAGCCAATTAGCGGGCGTACAGGGGGAGCAGTTCTTC.

This chain links TRBV6-5 with TRBJ2-3; 11 nucleotides line up with TRBD2. Per the germline V gene, CDR1 is MNHEY and CDR2 is SVGAGI. The CDR3 consists of 14 residues. The V gene end was trimmed by 6 bases and the J gene end by 8 bases; junction bases not matched to a gene: 7. The CDR3 here is CASSLAGGYGTQYF. CDR3 nucleotide sequence: TGTGCCAGCAGCCTAGCGGGGGGATATGGTACGCAGTATTTT.